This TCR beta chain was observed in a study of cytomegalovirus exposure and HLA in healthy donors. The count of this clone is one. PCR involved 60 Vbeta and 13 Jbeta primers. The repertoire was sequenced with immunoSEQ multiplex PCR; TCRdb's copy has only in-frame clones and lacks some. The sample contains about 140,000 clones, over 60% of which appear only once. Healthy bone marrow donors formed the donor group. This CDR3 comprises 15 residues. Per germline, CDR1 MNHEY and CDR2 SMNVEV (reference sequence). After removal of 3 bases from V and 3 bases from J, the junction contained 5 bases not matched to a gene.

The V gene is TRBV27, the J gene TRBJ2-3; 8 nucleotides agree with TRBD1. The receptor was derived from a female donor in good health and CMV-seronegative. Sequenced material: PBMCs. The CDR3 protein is CASSFKDRATDTQYF. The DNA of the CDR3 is TGTGCCAGCAGTTTCAAGGACAGGGCGACAGATACGCAGTATTTT.